The 18 T cell receptor beta chains given below trace back to one sample, sequenced in a study of tumor and adjacent non-tumor tissue in lung cancer. TCRbeta libraries were built with three rounds of nested PCR, modified from ARM-PCR. TCRdb re-derived calls from the multiplex PCR reads in MiXCR, one entry per CDR3 protein. The table has tens of thousands of distinct CDR3 sequences, around 80% seen once. This sample's RNA came from whole unsorted tissue. The sample comprised lung tumor tissue. These receptors were obtained from a woman aged 45-65 years with non-small cell lung cancer.

The chain joins TRBV20-1 to TRBJ2-3; 7 bases align to TRBD2. The V gene end was trimmed by 7 bases and the J gene end by 14 bases; junction bases not matched to a gene: 18. CDR1 is DFQATT, CDR2 SNEGSKA, per germline (reference sequence). The CDR3 totals 13 residues. CDR3 nucleotide sequence: TGCAGTGGGGTCCGGGGGGTCTTAGATGCGCTGTATTTT. Translated, it gives CSGVRGVLDALYF.

J is TRBJ2-5 and V is TRBV7-9; no clear D. V dropped 2 bases and J dropped 5 bases, with 12 bases sitting between them. CDR3 size: 14 residues. Germline values: CDR1 SEHNR, CDR2 FQNEAQ (reference sequence). The chain's CDR3 is CASSLCTAGETQYF. The DNA for the CDR3 is TGTGCCAGCAGCTTATGCACAGCCGGGGAGACCCAGTACTTC.

The sample holds a few counts of this clonotype. As the CDR3 is not closed by the conserved phenylalanine or tryptophan, this likely results from a read error. This sequence joins TRBV28 and TRBJ2-2; 10 bases align to TRBD1. The ends lost 6 bases at V and 6 bases at J; junction bases unmatched: 7. Germline CDR1 reads MDHEN; CDR2 reads SYDVKM. This CDR3 has 15 residues. CDR3 sequence (DNA): TGTGCCAGCAGCTGGACAGGGGGGCCGGCCGGGGAGCTGTTTTGT. Encoded protein: CASSWTGGPAGELFC.

The chain recombines TRBV6-5 with TRBJ1-2; TRBD1 might be the D (5 bases). Trimming left V 8 bases short and J 6 bases short, with 22 bases between. Germline CDR1 MNHEY, CDR2 SVGAGI. This CDR3 region has 15 residues. CDR3 in DNA: TGTGCCAGCCGCTGGGGGACCTTACAGGACCATGGCTACACCTTC. Its protein is CASRWGTLQDHGYTF.

The chain carries TRBV20-1 and TRBJ2-3, with TRBD2 matching 11 bases. The germline gives CDR1 DFQATT, CDR2 SNEGSKA (reference sequence). The CDR3 runs 17 residues. The J segment lost 3 bases and the V segment lost 6 bases, leaving 14 bases of the junction unmatched. CDR3 in amino acids: CSAPQRSSSGRTDTQYF. In nucleotides, the CDR3 is TGCAGTGCCCCCCAAAGATCATCTAGCGGGAGGACAGATACGCAGTATTTT.

This clonotype was seen a single time. One junction end disagrees with the germline gene, perhaps due to a read error. The rearrangement joins TRBV5-5 to TRBJ2-5; D gene unclear. The CDR3 contains 14 residues. Germline V lookup: CDR1 SGHKS, CDR2 YYEKEE (reference sequence). CDR3 in amino acids: CVSSSLALQETQYF. Here the CDR3 DNA reads TGTGTCAGCAGCTCGTTGGCTCTTCAAGAGACCCAGTACTTC.

This clonotype was counted between two and nine times. The junction and the germline gene differ at one end; a read error may be behind it. The genes are TRBV10-2 and TRBJ1-5, with a tentative D call TRBD1 (6 bases). Per germline, CDR1 WSHSY and CDR2 SAAADI. CDR3 length: 16 residues. CDR3 sequence reads: CASSVGHHYSNRPQHF. For the CDR3, the DNA is TGCGCCAGCAGTGTGGGACACCATTATAGCAATCGGCCCCAGCACTTT.

In the case of this clonotype: Compared with germline, one end of the junction differs, possibly owing to a read error. The rearrangement uses TRBV6-6 and TRBJ2-5, with D maybe TRBD2 (5 bases). The CDR3 loop spans 14 amino acids. The germline gives CDR1 MNHNY, CDR2 SVGAGI (reference sequence). CDR3 DNA: TGTGCCAGTAGTTCCGGGAACCCGCTGGGGACCCAGTACTTC. Encoded protein: CASSSGNPLGTQYF.

This clonotype was seen repeatedly, ten times or more. The gene calls are TRBV5-6 and TRBJ1-4; TRBD1 agrees at 7 bases. Germline values: CDR1 SGHDT, CDR2 YYEEEE. The CDR3 covers 15 residues. V shed 4 bases and J 7 bases; nucleotides not matched to a gene: 10. The CDR3 reads CASSPRQGLAEKLFF. The CDR3 DNA follows: TGTGCCAGCAGCCCGAGACAGGGTTTGGCTGAAAAACTGTTTTTT.

As for this clonotype: At one of its ends the junction is not consistent with the germline gene, which may arise from a read error. This chain links TRBV11-1 with TRBJ2-1; maybe TRBD1 (6 bases). CDR1 SGHAT and CDR2 FQDESV come from the germline V gene (reference sequence). The CDR3 totals 14 residues. The CDR3: CASNFRQAFDEQLF. The CDR3 coding sequence is TGTGCCAGCAACTTCCGACAGGCTTTTGATGAGCAGCTCTTC.

The chain joins TRBV7-9 to TRBJ2-2; 14 nucleotides align to TRBD2. The V gene's germline CDR1 is SEHNR and CDR2 FQNEAQ (reference sequence). The CDR3 extends over 16 amino acids. This CDR3 reads CATAGLAGANTGELFF. CDR3 DNA sequence: TGTGCTACGGCGGGACTAGCGGGAGCGAACACCGGGGAGCTGTTTTTT.

Note on this clonotype: One end of the junction fails to match germline, which may point to a read error. Here the CDR3 DNA reads TGTGCCAGCAGGGACGATGAGCAGTTATTC. Its protein is CASRDDEQLF. The chain uses TRBV6-2 or TRBV6-3 and TRBJ2-1; no firm D call. The CDR3 totals 10 residues. CDR1 MNHEY and CDR2 SVGEGT come from the germline V gene.

Points on this clonotype: At one of its ends the junction is not consistent with the germline gene, which may arise from a read error. The chain links TRBV6-1 to TRBJ2-1; D remains ambiguous. Looked up from germline, CDR1 is MNHNS and CDR2 is SASEGT. This CDR3 is 16 amino acids long. CDR3 region: CDSKSLTRSFMDEQFF. The CDR3 bases are TGTGACAGCAAGAGTCTAACAAGGTCCTTTATGGATGAGCAGTTCTTC.

The J gene is TRBJ2-1, the V gene TRBV5-6; 9 bases match TRBD2. Per germline, CDR1 SGHDT and CDR2 YYEEEE. The V segment lost 8 bases and the J segment 4 bases; nucleotides outside the gene matches: 10. CDR3 length equals 15 residues. CDR3 nucleotides: TGTGCCAGTCGTCCGAGCGGGAGGCTGTACAATGAGCAGTTCTTC. As protein: CASRPSGRLYNEQFF.

Regarding this clonotype: Germline is not matched at one junction end, which may reflect a read error. The chain uses TRBV6-1 and TRBJ2-7; D remains unclear. Per germline, CDR1 MNHNS and CDR2 SASEGT. The CDR3 is made up of 13 amino acids. The CDR3 protein is CASSELANYELYF. DNA for the CDR3: TGTGCCAGCAGTGAACTGGCAAACTACGAGCTGTATTTC.

This clonotype is judged medium-sized. V gene TRBV12-3 or TRBV12-4 combines with J gene TRBJ2-1; D remains unclear. Trimming pared 1 base from V and 5 bases from J, leaving 6 bases between. There are 13 residues in the CDR3. The chain's CDR3 is CASSLGGDNEQFF. The CDR3 DNA sequence: TGTGCCAGCAGTTTAGGTGGGGACAATGAGCAGTTCTTC.

Regarding this clonotype: Since the CDR3 does not end with the conserved phenylalanine or tryptophan, this likely comes from a read error. The chain carries TRBV20-1 and TRBJ2-7; D is uncertain. The CDR3 is 13 amino acids. Germline V gene data show CDR1 as DFQATT and CDR2 as SNEGSKA (reference sequence). As DNA, the CDR3 is TGCAGAGCTTCTTCGGTTACGTCCTACGAGCAGTACTCC. Residues: CRASSVTSYEQYS.

The J gene is TRBJ2-7, the V gene TRBV20-1; 9 positions match TRBD2. After removal of 3 bases from V and 8 bases from J, the junction contained 14 bases not matched to a gene. This CDR3 spans 15 amino acids. The V gene's germline CDR1 is DFQATT and CDR2 SNEGSKA (reference sequence). Here the CDR3 reads CSARPSSGKPYKQYF. CDR3 in DNA: TGCAGTGCTAGGCCATCTAGCGGGAAGCCTTACAAGCAGTACTTC.